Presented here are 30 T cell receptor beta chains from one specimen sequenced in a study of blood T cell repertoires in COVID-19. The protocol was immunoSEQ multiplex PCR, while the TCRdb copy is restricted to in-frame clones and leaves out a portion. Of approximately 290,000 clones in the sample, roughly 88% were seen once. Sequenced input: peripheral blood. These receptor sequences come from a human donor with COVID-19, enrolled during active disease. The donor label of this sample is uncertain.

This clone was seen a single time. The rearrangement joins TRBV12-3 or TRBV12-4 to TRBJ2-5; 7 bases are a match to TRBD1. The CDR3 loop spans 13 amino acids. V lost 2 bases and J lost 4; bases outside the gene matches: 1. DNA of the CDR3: TGTGCCAGCAGTTTAAGACAGGGAGAGACCCAGTACTTC. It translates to CASSLRQGETQYF.

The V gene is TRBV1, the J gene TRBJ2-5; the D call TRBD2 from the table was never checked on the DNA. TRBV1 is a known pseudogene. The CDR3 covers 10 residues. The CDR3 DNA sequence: TGCACCAGCAGCCACGGGAGGGGGCACTTC. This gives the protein CTSSHGRGHF.

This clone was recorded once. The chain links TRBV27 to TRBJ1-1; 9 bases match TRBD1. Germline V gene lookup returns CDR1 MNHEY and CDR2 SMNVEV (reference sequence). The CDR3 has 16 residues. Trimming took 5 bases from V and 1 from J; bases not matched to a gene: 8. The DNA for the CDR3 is TGTGCCAGCAGTCTCACAGGGGGCGCGGGGAACACTGAAGCTTTCTTT. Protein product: CASSLTGGAGNTEAFF.

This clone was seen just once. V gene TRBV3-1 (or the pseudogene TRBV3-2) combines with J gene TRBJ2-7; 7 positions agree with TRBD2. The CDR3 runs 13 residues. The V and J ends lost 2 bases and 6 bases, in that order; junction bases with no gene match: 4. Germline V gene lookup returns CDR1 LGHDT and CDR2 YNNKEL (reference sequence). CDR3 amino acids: CASSQYPGGEQYF. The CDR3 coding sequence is TGTGCCAGCAGCCAATATCCGGGGGGCGAGCAGTACTTC.

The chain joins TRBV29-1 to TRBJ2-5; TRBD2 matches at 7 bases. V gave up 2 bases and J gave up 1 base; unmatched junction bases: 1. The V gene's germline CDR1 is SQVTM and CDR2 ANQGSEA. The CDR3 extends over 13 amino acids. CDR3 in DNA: TGCAGCGTTGAACGCGGGGGCCAAGAGACCCAGTACTTC. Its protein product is CSVERGGQETQYF.

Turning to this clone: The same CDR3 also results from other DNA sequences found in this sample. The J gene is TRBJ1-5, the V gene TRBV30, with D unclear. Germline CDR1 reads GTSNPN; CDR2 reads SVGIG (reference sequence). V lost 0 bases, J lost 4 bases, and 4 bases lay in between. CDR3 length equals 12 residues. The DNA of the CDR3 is TGTGCCTGGAGTGTCCTAAATCAGCCCCAGCATTTT. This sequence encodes CAWSVLNQPQHF.

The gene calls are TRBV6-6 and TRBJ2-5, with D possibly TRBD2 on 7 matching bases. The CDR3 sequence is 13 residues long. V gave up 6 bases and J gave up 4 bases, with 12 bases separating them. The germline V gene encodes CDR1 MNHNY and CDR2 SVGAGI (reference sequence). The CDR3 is CASRPGEGETQYF. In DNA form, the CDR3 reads TGTGCCAGCAGGCCAGGGGAGGGAGAGACCCAGTACTTC.

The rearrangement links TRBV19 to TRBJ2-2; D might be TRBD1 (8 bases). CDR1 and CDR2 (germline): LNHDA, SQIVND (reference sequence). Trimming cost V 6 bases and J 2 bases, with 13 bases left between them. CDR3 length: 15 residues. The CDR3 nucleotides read TGTGCCAGTAGACAGGGGGGACTAAACACCGGGGAGCTGTTTTTT. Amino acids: CASRQGGLNTGELFF.

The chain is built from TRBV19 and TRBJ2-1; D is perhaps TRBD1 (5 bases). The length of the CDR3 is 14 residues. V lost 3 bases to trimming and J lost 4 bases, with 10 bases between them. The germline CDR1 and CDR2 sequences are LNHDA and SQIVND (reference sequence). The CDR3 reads CASSILRGYNEQFF. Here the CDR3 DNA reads TGTGCCAGTAGTATTTTAAGGGGTTACAATGAGCAGTTCTTC.

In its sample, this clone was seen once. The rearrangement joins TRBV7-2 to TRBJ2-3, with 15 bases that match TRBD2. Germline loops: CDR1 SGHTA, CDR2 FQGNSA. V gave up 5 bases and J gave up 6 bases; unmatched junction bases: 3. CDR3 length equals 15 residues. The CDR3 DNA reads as TGTGCCAGCAGCCTCGGGACTAGCGGGAGGGATACGCAGTATTTT. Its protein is CASSLGTSGRDTQYF.

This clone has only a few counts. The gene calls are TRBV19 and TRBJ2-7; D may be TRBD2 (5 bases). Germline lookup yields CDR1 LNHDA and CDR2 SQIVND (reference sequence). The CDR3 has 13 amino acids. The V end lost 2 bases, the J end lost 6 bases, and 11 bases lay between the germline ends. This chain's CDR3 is CASSISGVTEQYF. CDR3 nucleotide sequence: TGTGCCAGTAGTATATCCGGGGTTACCGAGCAGTACTTC. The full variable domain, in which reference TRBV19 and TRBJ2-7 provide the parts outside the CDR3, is DGGITQSPKYLFRKEGQNVTLSCEQNLNHDAMYWYRQDPGQGLRLIYYSQIVNDFQKGDIAEGYSVSREKKESFPLTVTSAQKNPTAFYLCASSISGVTEQYFGPGTRLTVT.

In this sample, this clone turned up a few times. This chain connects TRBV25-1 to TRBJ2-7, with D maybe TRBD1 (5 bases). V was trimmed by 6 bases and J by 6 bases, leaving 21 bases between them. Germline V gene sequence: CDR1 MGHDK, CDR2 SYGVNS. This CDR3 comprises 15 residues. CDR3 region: CASRPNGAGRSEQYF. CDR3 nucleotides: TGTGCCAGCAGACCAAATGGGGCAGGTAGGAGCGAGCAGTACTTC.

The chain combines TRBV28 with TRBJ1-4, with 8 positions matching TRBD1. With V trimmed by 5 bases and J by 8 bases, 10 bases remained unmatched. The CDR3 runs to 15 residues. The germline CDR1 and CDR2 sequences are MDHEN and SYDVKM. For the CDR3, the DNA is TGTGCCAGCAGTCCCGGACAGGGTTCGGGCGAAAAACTGTTTTTT. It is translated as CASSPGQGSGEKLFF.

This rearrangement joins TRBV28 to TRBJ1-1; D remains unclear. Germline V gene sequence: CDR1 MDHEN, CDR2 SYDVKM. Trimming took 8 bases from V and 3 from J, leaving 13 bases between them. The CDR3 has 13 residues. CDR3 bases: TGTGCCAGCGGTAAGAGGCCCCACACTGAAGCTTTCTTT. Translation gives CASGKRPHTEAFF. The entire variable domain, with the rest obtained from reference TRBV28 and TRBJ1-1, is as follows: DVKVTQSSRYLVKRTGEKVFLECVQDMDHENMFWYRQDPGLGLRLIYFSYDVKMKEKGDIPEGYSVSREKKERFSLILESASTNQTSMYLCASGKRPHTEAFFGQGTRLTVV.

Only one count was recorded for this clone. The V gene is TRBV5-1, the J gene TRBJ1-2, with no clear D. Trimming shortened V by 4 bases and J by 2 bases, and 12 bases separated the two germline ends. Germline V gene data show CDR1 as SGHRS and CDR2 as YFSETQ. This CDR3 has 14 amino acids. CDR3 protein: CASSRTVSNYGYTF. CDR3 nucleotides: TGCGCCAGCAGCAGGACTGTTTCCAACTATGGCTACACCTTC. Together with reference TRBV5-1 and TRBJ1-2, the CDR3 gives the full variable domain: KAGVTQTPRYLIKTRGQQVTLSCSPISGHRSVSWYQQTPGQGLQFLFEYFSETQRNKGNFPGRFSGRQFSNSRSEMNVSTLELGDSALYLCASSRTVSNYGYTFGSGTRLTVV.

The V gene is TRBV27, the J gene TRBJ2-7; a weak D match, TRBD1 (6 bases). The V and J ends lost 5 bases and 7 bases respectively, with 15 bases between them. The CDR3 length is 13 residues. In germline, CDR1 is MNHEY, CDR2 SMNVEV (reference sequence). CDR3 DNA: TGTGCCAGCAGTCCAGGACAGTCGGGGGAGCAGTACTTC. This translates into CASSPGQSGEQYF.

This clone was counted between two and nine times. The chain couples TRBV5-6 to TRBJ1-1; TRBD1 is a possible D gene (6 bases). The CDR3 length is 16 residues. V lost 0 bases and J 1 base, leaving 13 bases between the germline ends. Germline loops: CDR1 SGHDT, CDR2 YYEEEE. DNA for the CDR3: TGTGCCAGCAGCTTGGCGGGAGGGGGGGCGAACACTGAAGCTTTCTTT. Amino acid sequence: CASSLAGGGANTEAFF.

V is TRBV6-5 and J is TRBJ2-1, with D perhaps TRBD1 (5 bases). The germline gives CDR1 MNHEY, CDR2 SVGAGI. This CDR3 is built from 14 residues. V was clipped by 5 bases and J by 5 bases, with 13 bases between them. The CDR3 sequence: CASSPDSIDNEQFF. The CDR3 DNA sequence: TGTGCCAGCAGTCCAGACAGTATCGACAATGAGCAGTTCTTC.

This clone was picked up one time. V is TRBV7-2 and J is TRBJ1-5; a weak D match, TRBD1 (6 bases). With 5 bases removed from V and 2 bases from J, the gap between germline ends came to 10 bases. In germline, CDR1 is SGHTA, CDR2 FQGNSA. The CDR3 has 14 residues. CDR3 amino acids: CASSLDSGNQPQHF. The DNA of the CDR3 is TGTGCCAGCAGCCTGGACAGCGGCAATCAGCCCCAGCATTTT.

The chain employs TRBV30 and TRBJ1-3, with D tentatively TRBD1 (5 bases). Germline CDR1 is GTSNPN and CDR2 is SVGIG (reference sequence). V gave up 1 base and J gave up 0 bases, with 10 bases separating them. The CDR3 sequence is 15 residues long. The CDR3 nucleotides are TGTGCCTGGAGTGAGGGACTCCTCTCTGGAAACACCATATATTTT. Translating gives CAWSEGLLSGNTIYF.

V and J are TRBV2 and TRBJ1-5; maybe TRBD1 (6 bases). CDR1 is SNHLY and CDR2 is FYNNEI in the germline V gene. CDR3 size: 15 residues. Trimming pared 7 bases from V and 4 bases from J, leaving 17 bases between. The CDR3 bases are TGTGCCAGCACGAGCTTTGGACAGAAGAATCAGCCCCAGCATTTT. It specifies CASTSFGQKNQPQHF. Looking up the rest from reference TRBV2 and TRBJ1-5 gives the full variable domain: EPEVTQTPSHQVTQMGQEVILRCVPISNHLYFYWYRQILGQKVEFLVSFYNNEISEKSEIFDDQFSVERPDGSNFTLKIRSTKLEDSAMYFCASTSFGQKNQPQHFGDGTRLSIL.

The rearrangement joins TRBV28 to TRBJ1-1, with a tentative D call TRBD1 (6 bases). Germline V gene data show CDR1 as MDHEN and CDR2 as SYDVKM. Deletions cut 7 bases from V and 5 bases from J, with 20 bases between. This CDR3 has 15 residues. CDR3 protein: CASTAYGGARTEAFF. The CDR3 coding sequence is TGTGCCAGCACCGCCTATGGGGGGGCGCGTACTGAAGCTTTCTTT.

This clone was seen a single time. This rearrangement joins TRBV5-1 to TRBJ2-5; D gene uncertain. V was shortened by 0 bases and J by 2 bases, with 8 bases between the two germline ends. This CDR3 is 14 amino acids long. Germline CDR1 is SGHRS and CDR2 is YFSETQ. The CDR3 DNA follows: TGCGCCAGCAGCTTGGTGCCAGATCAAGAGACCCAGTACTTC. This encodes CASSLVPDQETQYF.

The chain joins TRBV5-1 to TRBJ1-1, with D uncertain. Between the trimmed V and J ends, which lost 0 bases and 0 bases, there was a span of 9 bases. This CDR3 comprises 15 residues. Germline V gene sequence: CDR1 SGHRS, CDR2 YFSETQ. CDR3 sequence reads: CASSLGHQLNTEAFF. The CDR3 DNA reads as TGCGCCAGCAGCTTGGGACATCAGTTGAACACTGAAGCTTTCTTT.

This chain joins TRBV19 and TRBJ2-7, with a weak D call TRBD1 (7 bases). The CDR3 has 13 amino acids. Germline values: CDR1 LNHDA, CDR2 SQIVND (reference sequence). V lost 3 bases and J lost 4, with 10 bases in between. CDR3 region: CASSIQGGYEQYF. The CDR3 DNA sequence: TGTGCCAGTAGTATCCAGGGGGGTTACGAGCAGTACTTC.

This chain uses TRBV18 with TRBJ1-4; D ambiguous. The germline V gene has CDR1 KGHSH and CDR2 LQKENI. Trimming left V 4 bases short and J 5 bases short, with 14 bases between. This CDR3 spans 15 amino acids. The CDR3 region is CASSLRREENEKLFF. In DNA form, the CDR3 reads TGTGCCAGCTCACTCCGAAGGGAGGAGAATGAAAAACTGTTTTTT.

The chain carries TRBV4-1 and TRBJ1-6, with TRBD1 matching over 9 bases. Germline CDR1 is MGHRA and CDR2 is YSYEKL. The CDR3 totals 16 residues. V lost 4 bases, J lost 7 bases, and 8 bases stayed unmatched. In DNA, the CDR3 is TGCGCCAGCAGCCGTTCAACAGGGGGCGGAAATTCACCCCTCCACTTT. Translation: CASSRSTGGGNSPLHF.

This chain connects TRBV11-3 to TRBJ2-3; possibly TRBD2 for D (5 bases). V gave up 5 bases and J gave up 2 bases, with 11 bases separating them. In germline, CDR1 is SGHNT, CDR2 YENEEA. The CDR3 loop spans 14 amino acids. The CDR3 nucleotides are TGTGCCAGCAGCCTAGGCCTAGCCACAGATACGCAGTATTTT. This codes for CASSLGLATDTQYF.

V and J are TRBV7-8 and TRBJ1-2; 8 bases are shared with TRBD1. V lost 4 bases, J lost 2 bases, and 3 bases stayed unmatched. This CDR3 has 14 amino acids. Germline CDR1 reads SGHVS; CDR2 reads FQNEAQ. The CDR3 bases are TGTGCCAGCAGCTACGGACAGGGAAACTATGGCTACACCTTC. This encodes CASSYGQGNYGYTF. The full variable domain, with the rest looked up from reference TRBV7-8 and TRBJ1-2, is GAGVSQSPRYKVAKRGQDVALRCDPISGHVSLFWYQQALGQGPEFLTYFQNEAQLDKSGLPSDRFFAERPEGSVSTLKIQRTQQEDSAVYLCASSYGQGNYGYTFGSGTRLTVV.

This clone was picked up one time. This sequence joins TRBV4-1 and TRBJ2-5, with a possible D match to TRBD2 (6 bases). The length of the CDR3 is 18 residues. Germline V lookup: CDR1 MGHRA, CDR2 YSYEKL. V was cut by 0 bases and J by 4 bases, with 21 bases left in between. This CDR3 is CASSQETPLARLGETQYF. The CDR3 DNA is TGCGCCAGCAGCCAAGAAACCCCTTTGGCCAGACTAGGAGAGACCCAGTACTTC.